Each of the 21 T cell receptor beta chains below was sequenced from the same sample in a study of shared clonotypes between healthy human individuals. Clones were read by immunoSEQ multiplex PCR, and TCRdb kept only the in-frame ones, dropping some. The sample lists about 600,000 clones, less than 98% occurring once. The specimen sequenced was naive CD4+ T cells sorted from blood. The subset denotes: CD45RA+ positively selected. The receptors were sampled from a woman in her 30s in good health.

On this clone: Other DNA variants within this sample encode the same CDR3. This sequence joins TRBV2 and TRBJ2-7; D unclear. Trimming took off 2 bases at V and 4 bases at J, with 6 bases between the two ends. The germline V gene encodes CDR1 SNHLY and CDR2 FYNNEI. The CDR3 is made up of 12 amino acids. CDR3 nucleotide sequence: TGTGCCAGCAGTGAACTGGCGTACGAGCAGTACTTC. Residues: CASSELAYEQYF.

V is TRBV18 and J is TRBJ2-1; 10 bases fit TRBD2. The CDR3 runs to 15 residues. Germline V CDR1 and CDR2: KGHSH, LQKENI. The ends lost 4 bases at V and 7 bases at J; junction bases unmatched: 7. The CDR3 sequence: CASSLVLAGGNEQFF. CDR3 DNA sequence: TGTGCCAGCTCACTCGTTTTAGCGGGAGGTAATGAGCAGTTCTTC.

This sequence joins TRBV15 and TRBJ2-7; D gene uncertain. Germline V gives CDR1 LNHNV, CDR2 YYDKDF (reference sequence). V lost 0 bases and J 3 bases, leaving 15 bases between the germline ends. The CDR3 is made up of 16 amino acids. The chain's CDR3 is CATSRDLGQIVYEQYF. As DNA, the CDR3 is TGTGCCACCAGCAGAGATTTAGGGCAGATAGTCTACGAGCAGTACTTC.

This chain uses TRBV19 with TRBJ2-7; D may be TRBD2 (6 bases). Germline CDR1 LNHDA, CDR2 SQIVND (reference sequence). The CDR3 has 13 amino acids. Trimming cost V 5 bases and J 9 bases, with 17 bases left between them. Here the CDR3 reads CASSLGGELVQYF. In DNA, the CDR3 is TGTGCCAGTAGTTTGGGGGGAGAGTTGGTGCAGTACTTC.

The genes are TRBV19 and TRBJ1-5; maybe TRBD1 (6 bases). Trimming cost V 5 bases and J 0 bases, with 14 bases left between them. CDR1 is LNHDA, CDR2 SQIVND, per germline (reference sequence). The CDR3 totals 16 residues. CDR3 coding DNA: TGTGCCAGTAGTCGGGGGCAGGGGATTAGCAATCAGCCCCAGCATTTT. It yields the protein CASSRGQGISNQPQHF.

The chain uses TRBV7-9 and TRBJ1-1; no clear D. Germline V gene data show CDR1 as SEHNR and CDR2 as FQNEAQ (reference sequence). V lost 0 bases and J lost 6, with 11 bases in between. This CDR3 contains 14 residues. Written as DNA, the CDR3 is TGTGCCAGCAGCTTAGCGCTGGGAAGGGCTGAAGCTTTCTTT. It is translated as CASSLALGRAEAFF.

The chain has TRBV28 and TRBJ2-5; D ambiguous. Trimming took 3 bases from V and 2 from J, leaving 19 bases between them. The CDR3 is 17 residues long. The germline V gene encodes CDR1 MDHEN and CDR2 SYDVKM. CDR3 protein: CASSFDWAKAEQETQYF. CDR3 DNA sequence: TGTGCCAGCAGTTTCGATTGGGCGAAAGCCGAACAAGAGACCCAGTACTTC.

The chain carries TRBV6-6 and TRBJ2-2; 12 bases are a match to TRBD2. The CDR3 loop spans 16 amino acids. CDR1 and CDR2 (germline): MNHNY, SVGAGI (reference sequence). V lost 4 bases and J lost 6; bases outside the gene matches: 6. The CDR3 is CASSSLAGGLAGELFF. The CDR3 coding sequence is TGTGCCAGCAGTTCCCTAGCGGGAGGGCTCGCCGGGGAGCTGTTTTTT.

CDR3 nucleotide sequence: TGTGCCATCAGTGAGTCTGCGGGGGGGAACATTCAGTACTTC. It codes for CAISESAGGNIQYF. The chain carries TRBV10-3 and TRBJ2-4; 9 bases align to TRBD2. Germline V lookup: CDR1 ENHRY, CDR2 SYGVKD. The CDR3 totals 14 residues. Trimming at V came to 0 bases and at J to 7 bases, leaving 1 base not matched to a gene.

CDR3 in amino acids: CASSLSGGPTDTQYF. The CDR3 DNA is TGCGCCAGCAGCTTAAGCGGGGGGCCCACAGATACGCAGTATTTT. The genes are TRBV5-1 and TRBJ2-3; 9 bases agree with TRBD2. This CDR3 is 15 amino acids long. Germline V gene sequence: CDR1 SGHRS, CDR2 YFSETQ. The V gene end was trimmed by 2 bases and the J gene end by 2 bases; junction bases not matched to a gene: 3.

This chain uses TRBV5-1 with TRBJ2-3, with no clear D. Trimming pared 0 bases from V and 0 bases from J, leaving 11 bases between. Germline V gene lookup returns CDR1 SGHRS and CDR2 YFSETQ. The CDR3 length is 16 residues. The CDR3 spells CASSLGVGLSTDTQYF. The DNA for the CDR3 is TGCGCCAGCAGCTTGGGGGTCGGGCTTAGCACAGATACGCAGTATTTT.

Remarks on this clone: The sample carries other DNA sequences with the same CDR3. The gene calls are TRBV18 and TRBJ1-5; D remains ambiguous. Germline V gene lookup returns CDR1 KGHSH and CDR2 LQKENI. The CDR3 spans 14 residues. V was trimmed by 3 bases and J by 0 bases, leaving 6 bases between them. DNA of the CDR3: TGTGCCAGCTCACCCGAGAGTAGCAATCAGCCCCAGCATTTT. Protein product: CASSPESSNQPQHF.

The rearrangement links TRBV29-1 to TRBJ2-2; the D gene could be TRBD1 or TRBD2 (5 bases each). V was pared by 7 bases and J by 6 bases, with 15 bases between. The CDR3 covers 13 residues. From germline, CDR1 is SQVTM and CDR2 ANQGSEA. The CDR3: CSARLQVPGELFF. DNA for the CDR3: TGCAGCGCCAGACTACAGGTTCCCGGGGAGCTGTTTTTT.

This chain joins TRBV7-2 and TRBJ1-3; D unclear. The CDR3 is 14 residues long. Germline V gives CDR1 SGHTA, CDR2 FQGNSA. V was clipped by 0 bases and J by 8 bases, with 11 bases between them. The CDR3 DNA follows: TGTGCCAGCAGCTTAGCGAGCCCAGGCCACACCATATATTTT. Amino acids: CASSLASPGHTIYF.

This clone was observed a single time. This chain uses TRBV6-5 with TRBJ2-1, with a possible D match to TRBD2 (6 bases). There are 14 residues in the CDR3. Germline V lookup: CDR1 MNHEY, CDR2 SVGAGI. Trimming left V 7 bases short and J 6 bases short, with 16 bases between. Here the CDR3 reads CASNGGVNVNEQFF. As DNA, the CDR3 is TGTGCCAGCAACGGCGGGGTAAATGTCAATGAGCAGTTCTTC.

The genes are TRBV28 and TRBJ2-7; 9 bases align to TRBD1. Germline V gene lookup returns CDR1 MDHEN and CDR2 SYDVKM. The CDR3 is 14 amino acids. Trimming removed 6 bases from V and 6 bases from J; junction bases left unmatched: 9. Here the CDR3 reads CASSRRTGVGEQYF. The DNA for the CDR3 is TGTGCCAGCAGCCGAAGGACAGGGGTCGGCGAGCAGTACTTC.

J is TRBJ2-7 and V is TRBV5-1, with 7 nucleotides matching TRBD1. The J segment lost 3 bases and the V segment lost 4 bases, leaving 7 bases of the junction unmatched. CDR1 is SGHRS and CDR2 is YFSETQ in the germline V gene. The CDR3 loop spans 14 amino acids. The CDR3 loop reads CASSPPGQHYEQYF. The CDR3 coding sequence is TGCGCCAGCAGCCCACCGGGACAGCACTACGAGCAGTACTTC. The full variable domain, its missing parts supplied by reference TRBV5-1 and TRBJ2-7, is KAGVTQTPRYLIKTRGQQVTLSCSPISGHRSVSWYQQTPGQGLQFLFEYFSETQRNKGNFPGRFSGRQFSNSRSEMNVSTLELGDSALYLCASSPPGQHYEQYFGPGTRLTVT.

The gene calls are TRBV28 and TRBJ1-1; 11 nucleotides agree with TRBD1. The germline CDR1 and CDR2 sequences are MDHEN and SYDVKM. CDR3 size: 16 residues. Trimming removed 4 bases from V and 1 base from J; junction bases left unmatched: 5. The CDR3 DNA reads as TGTGCCAGCAGTTCTCACGGGACAGGGGGGAACACTGAAGCTTTCTTT. This sequence encodes CASSSHGTGGNTEAFF.

The V gene is TRBV5-1, the J gene TRBJ1-2, with a possible D match to TRBD1 (5 bases). The V gene's germline CDR1 is SGHRS and CDR2 YFSETQ. Trimming shortened V by 4 bases and J by 5 bases, and 21 bases separated the two germline ends. The CDR3 totals 16 residues. The CDR3 DNA reads as TGCGCCAGCAGCCAGATCCCAGGGTCTGAGGGATATGGCTACACCTTC. Protein: CASSQIPGSEGYGYTF.

The gene calls are TRBV18 and TRBJ1-1; a weak D match, TRBD1 (5 bases). The CDR3 loop spans 13 amino acids. The germline V gene has CDR1 KGHSH and CDR2 LQKENI. Trimming removed 4 bases at V and 2 bases at J, with 8 bases between. DNA for the CDR3: TGTGCCAGCTCACGGGGGGAAAACACTGAAGCTTTCTTT. This sequence encodes CASSRGENTEAFF.

V and J are TRBV28 and TRBJ2-7; 14 nucleotides line up with TRBD2. After removal of 4 bases from V and 6 bases from J, the junction contained 5 bases not matched to a gene. Germline values: CDR1 MDHEN, CDR2 SYDVKM. This CDR3 region has 15 residues. The CDR3 loop reads CASSSGTSGSSEQYF. CDR3 nucleotide sequence: TGTGCCAGCAGTTCCGGGACTAGCGGGAGTAGCGAGCAGTACTTC.